This T cell receptor (beta chain) derives from a study of diagnostic markers for celiac disease. TCRdb reanalyzed the reads, giving one entry per CDR3 protein sequence and no DNA. Found here are 7,000 to 8,000 distinct CDR3 sequences; the top ten clones hold approximately 5.8%. This CDR3 has 15 amino acids. The TCR originated in a human donor. This table probably holds off-target reads from a library built for another chain. The chain combines TRBV12-3 or TRBV12-4 with TRBJ2-5; TCRdb indicates TRBD1, and absent DNA this call remains unverified. Specimen: either unsorted cells or a sorted T cell fraction (not recorded which). This CDR3 reads CASTLGGQVWETQYF.